Listed below are T cell receptor beta chains from one sample, sequenced in a study of blood T cell repertoires in COVID-19. Generated by immunoSEQ multiplex PCR, the TCRdb table keeps only in-frame clones and is missing some. The sample includes fewer than 250,000 clones, about nine tenths of them seen just once. Sequenced material: peripheral blood. These receptors were collected from a man in his 60s who had recovered from COVID-19. Each CDR3 is given with its conserved first and last residue. D genes are given only for firm matches. Not all rows give a size; the values are once, few, many and, for expanded clones, a class.

>NA|TRBV18|16|TRBD1|TRBJ2-3
CASSPRQGAGTDTQYF
TGTGCCAGCTCACCACGCCAGGGGGCAGGCACAGATACGCAGTATTTT
>once|TRBV11-2|14|TRBD2|TRBJ2-1
CASSRREGLSEQFF
TGTGCCAGCTCTCGGCGGGAGGGCCTCAGTGAGCAGTTCTTC
>NA|TRBV2|15|NA|TRBJ1-6
CASNRQSSYNSPLHF
TGTGCCAGCAATCGACAGAGCTCCTATAATTCACCCCTCCACTTT
>NA|TRBV18|15|NA|TRBJ2-5
CASSPLLTEQETQYF
TGTGCCAGCTCACCCCTTCTGACAGAACAAGAGACCCAGTACTTC
>NA|TRBV27|16|TRBD2|TRBJ2-7
CASRAWGAGGLKEQYF
TGTGCCAGCAGGGCTTGGGGAGCGGGGGGTCTTAAAGAGCAGTACTTC
>NA|TRBV19|15|TRBD1|TRBJ1-5
CASSMETGFLQPQHF
TGTGCCAGTAGTATGGAGACAGGGTTTTTACAGCCCCAGCATTTT
>NA|TRBV5-1|13|TRBD1|TRBJ1-1
CASSRQGDSEAFF
TGCGCCAGCAGCCGTCAGGGGGACTCTGAAGCTTTCTTT
>NA|TRBV6-2/TRBV6-3|17|TRBD1|TRBJ1-5
CASSYSRQGNSNQPQHF
TGTGCCAGCAGTTACTCTCGACAGGGGAATAGCAATCAGCCCCAGCATTTT
>NA|TRBV5-4|14|NA|TRBJ2-3
CASSKGTSTDTQYF
TGTGCCAGCAGCAAAGGGACTAGCACAGATACGCAGTATTTT
>NA|TRBV9|19|TRBD2|TRBJ2-2
CASSPEGLAGGRGTGELFF
TGTGCCAGCAGCCCCGAGGGACTAGCGGGAGGGCGGGGGACCGGGGAGCTGTTTTTT
>NA|TRBV19|16|TRBD2|TRBJ2-2
CASSIPAGGHTGELFF
TGTGCCAGTAGTATCCCAGCGGGAGGCCACACCGGGGAGCTGTTTTTT
>NA|TRBV19|14|TRBD1|TRBJ2-7
CASSKRTGGSEQYF
TGTGCCAGTAGTAAGAGAACAGGGGGCAGCGAGCAGTACTTC
>NA|TRBV11-2|14|TRBD2|TRBJ2-5
CASSSTSGQETQYF
TGTGCCAGCAGCTCCACTAGCGGACAAGAGACCCAGTACTTC
>NA|TRBV25-1|13|NA|TRBJ2-1
CASSATGYNEQFF
TGTGCCAGCAGTGCGACGGGTTACAATGAGCAGTTCTTC
>NA|TRBV3-1/TRBV3-2|15|NA|TRBJ1-3
CASSPTTYAGNTIYF
TGTGCCAGCAGCCCGACGACATATGCGGGAAACACCATATATTTT
>NA|TRBV7-9|15|NA|TRBJ1-4
CASSKGGTANEKLFF
TGTGCCAGCAGCAAGGGGGGGACGGCGAATGAAAAACTGTTTTTT
>NA|TRBV4-3|13|NA|TRBJ1-1
CASSLTGGTEAFF
TGCGCCAGCAGCCTCACGGGGGGAACTGAAGCTTTCTTT
>NA|TRBV19|14|NA|TRBJ1-1
CATLGGGAGTEAFF
TGTGCCACCCTAGGGGGGGGCGCCGGCACTGAAGCTTTCTTT
>once|TRBV18|15|TRBD2|TRBJ2-7
CASSQSSGGTYEQYF
TGTGCCAGCTCACAATCTAGCGGGGGTACCTACGAGCAGTACTTC
>NA|TRBV19|13|TRBD1|TRBJ1-2
CASSPTTGVSYTF
TGTGCCAGTAGCCCCACGACAGGGGTAAGCTACACCTTC
>NA|TRBV27|14|NA|TRBJ1-3
CASRGRATGNTIYF
TGTGCCTCCAGGGGCAGGGCGACTGGAAACACCATATATTTT
>NA|TRBV5-6|16|TRBD1|TRBJ1-2
CASSLRTGAYNYGYTF
TGTGCCAGCAGCCTGAGGACAGGGGCTTATAACTATGGCTACACCTTC
>NA|TRBV7-9|16|NA|TRBJ1-6
CASSPAGRSYNSPLHF
TGTGCCAGCAGCCCCGCGGGGCGGTCCTATAATTCACCCCTCCACTTT
>NA|TRBV3-1/TRBV3-2|14|NA|TRBJ1-1
CASSQDRRYTEAFF
TGTGCCAGCAGCCAAGATCGCCGGTACACTGAAGCTTTCTTT
>NA|TRBV5-6|11|NA|TRBJ2-5
CASHFLETQYF
TGTGCCAGCCACTTTCTGGAGACCCAGTACTTC
>NA|TRBV7-9|14|NA|TRBJ1-2
CASSLAGANYGYTF
TGTGCCAGCAGCTTAGCAGGAGCTAACTATGGCTACACCTTC
>NA|TRBV19|17|TRBD2|TRBJ2-2
CATRVSGGPANTGELFF
TGTGCCACTAGAGTTAGCGGGGGGCCCGCGAACACCGGGGAGCTGTTTTTT
>NA|TRBV5-6|13|NA|TRBJ1-1
CASSLVQGTEAFF
TGTGCCAGCAGCTTGGTTCAGGGCACTGAAGCTTTCTTT
>NA|TRBV11-3|16|NA|TRBJ1-1
CASSHQWTRLNTEAFF
TGTGCCAGCAGCCACCAATGGACACGATTGAACACTGAAGCTTTCTTT
>NA|TRBV19|15|TRBD1|TRBJ2-7
CASSVGTGGRYEQYF
TGTGCCAGTAGTGTCGGGACAGGGGGCCGTTACGAGCAGTACTTC
>NA|TRBV7-2|15|NA|TRBJ2-4
CASSPHTLAKNIQYF
TGTGCCAGCAGCCCACACACCCTAGCCAAAAACATTCAGTACTTC
>NA|TRBV7-2|15|TRBD2|TRBJ2-2
CASSSRRLATGELFF
TGTGCCAGCAGCTCCCGCCGACTAGCGACCGGGGAGCTGTTTTTT
>NA|TRBV3-1/TRBV3-2|15|NA|TRBJ2-2
CASSSSGERTGELFF
TGTGCCAGCAGCAGCTCGGGGGAGAGGACCGGGGAGCTGTTTTTT
>NA|TRBV7-6|16|NA|TRBJ1-3
CASSLAPGGFGNTIYF
TGTGCCAGCAGCTTAGCGCCTGGCGGGTTTGGAAACACCATATATTTT
>NA|TRBV6-5|15|NA|TRBJ2-2
CASSLLGGAGGELFF
TGTGCCAGCAGTCTACTTGGGGGGGCAGGCGGGGAGCTGTTTTTT
>NA|TRBV5-4|15|TRBD2|TRBJ2-3
CASSFGGTITDTQYF
TGTGCCAGCAGCTTCGGGGGGACCATCACAGATACGCAGTATTTT
>NA|TRBV9|16|TRBD2|TRBJ2-3
CASSVGSSGSTDTQYF
TGTGCCAGCAGCGTAGGTAGTAGCGGGAGCACAGATACGCAGTATTTT
>NA|TRBV7-2|16|TRBD2|TRBJ2-5
CASSFGPTSGAGTQYF
TGTGCCAGCAGCTTTGGGCCGACTAGCGGGGCAGGGACCCAGTACTTC
>NA|TRBV16|15|NA|TRBJ2-7
CASSQSLDSTYEQYF
TGTGCCAGCAGCCAATCTCTTGACAGCACCTACGAGCAGTACTTC
>NA|TRBV10-3|13|NA|TRBJ1-4
CAISPGGNEKLFF
TGTGCCATCAGCCCGGGAGGTAATGAAAAACTGTTTTTT
>few|TRBV10-3|14|NA|TRBJ2-2
CAISEPGDTGELFF
TGTGCCATCAGTGAGCCGGGGGACACCGGGGAGCTGTTTTTT
>once|TRBV30|13|TRBD1|TRBJ1-1
CAWSRQGSTEAFF
TGTGCCTGGAGTAGACAGGGGAGCACTGAAGCTTTCTTT
>NA|TRBV6-4|16|TRBD2|TRBJ2-1
CASSRTGTSGVNEQFF
TGTGCCAGCAGTCGAACCGGGACTAGCGGGGTCAATGAGCAGTTCTTC
>NA|TRBV7-3|12|NA|TRBJ2-5
CASSLVGGTQYF
TGTGCCAGCAGCTTAGTGGGGGGGACCCAGTACTTC
>NA|TRBV7-8|14|NA|TRBJ2-1
CASSLKTTGNEQFF
TGTGCCAGCAGCTTAAAGACCACGGGGAATGAGCAGTTCTTC
>NA|TRBV7-3|14|TRBD2|TRBJ2-7
CASSPSSGSYEQYF
TGTGCCAGCAGCCCCTCTAGCGGGAGTTACGAGCAGTACTTC
>NA|TRBV7-2|14|NA|TRBJ2-2
CASSYDRSTGELFF
TGTGCCAGCAGCTACGACAGGAGCACCGGGGAGCTGTTTTTT
>NA|TRBV18|14|TRBD1|TRBJ2-3
CASSPGQGVGTQYF
TGTGCCAGCTCGCCGGGACAGGGTGTAGGTACGCAGTATTTT